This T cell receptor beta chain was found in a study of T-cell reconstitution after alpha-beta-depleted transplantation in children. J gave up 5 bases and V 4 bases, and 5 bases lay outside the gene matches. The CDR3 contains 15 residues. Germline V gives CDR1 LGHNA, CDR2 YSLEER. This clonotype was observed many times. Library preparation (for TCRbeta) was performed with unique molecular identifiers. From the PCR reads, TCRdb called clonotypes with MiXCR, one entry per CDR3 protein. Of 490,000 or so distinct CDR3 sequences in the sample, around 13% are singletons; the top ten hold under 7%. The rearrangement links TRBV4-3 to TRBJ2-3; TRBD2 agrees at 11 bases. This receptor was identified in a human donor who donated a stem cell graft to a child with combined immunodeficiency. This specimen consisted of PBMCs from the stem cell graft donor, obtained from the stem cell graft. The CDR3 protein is CASSRGLAEVDTQYF. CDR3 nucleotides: TGCGCCAGCAGCCGGGGACTAGCGGAGGTAGATACGCAGTATTTT.